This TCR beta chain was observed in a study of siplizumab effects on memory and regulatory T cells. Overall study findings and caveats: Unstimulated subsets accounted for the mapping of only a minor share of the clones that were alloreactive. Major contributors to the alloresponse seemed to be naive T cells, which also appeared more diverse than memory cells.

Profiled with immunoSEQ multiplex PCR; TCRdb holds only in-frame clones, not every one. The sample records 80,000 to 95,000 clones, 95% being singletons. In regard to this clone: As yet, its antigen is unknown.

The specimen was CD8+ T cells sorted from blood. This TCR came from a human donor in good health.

CDR3 bases: TGTGCCAGCAGCGGACAGCCACTAGACTTCTCCTACAATGAGCAGTTCTTC. Protein: CASSGQPLDFSYNEQFF. V and J are TRBV5-5 and TRBJ2-1; D might be TRBD1 (6 bases). The CDR3 is 17 amino acids. V lost 4 bases, J lost 0 bases, and 17 bases lay in between. Germline CDR1 SGHKS, CDR2 YYEKEE (reference sequence).